The 30 T cell receptor beta chains below come from one sample, sequenced in a study of tumor-infiltrating lymphocytes in primary liver carcinoma. From about 0.5 ug of total RNA, TCR beta-specific cDNA was reverse-transcribed using a constant-region primer. Each TCR beta library was derived from three nested multiplex PCR rounds that employed slightly modified ARM-PCR. The first two PCR rounds, nine to ten cycles each, used TRBV1-TRBV30 forward primers and a C-beta reverse primer. TCRdb called the multiplex PCR reads again in MiXCR, with one record for every CDR3 protein. The data show 70,000 to 95,000 distinct CDR3 sequences, roughly two thirds seen once. RNA and DNA were co-extracted from about 19-30 mg of unsorted bulk tissue. The specimen sequenced was liver tumor tissue from sampling region 4. Subset given: tumor region T4, right-lateral pole. All receptors derive from a middle-aged man with primary liver carcinoma and hepatitis B virus infection.

This clonotype showed up many times. V usage is TRBV20-1 and J usage is TRBJ2-1; 12 nucleotides match TRBD1. This CDR3 contains 13 residues. The germline V gene has CDR1 DFQATT and CDR2 SNEGSKA (reference sequence). V gave up 3 bases and J gave up 7 bases; unmatched junction bases: 1. This CDR3 reads CSARGQGANEQFF. Written as DNA, the CDR3 is TGCAGTGCTAGGGGACAGGGGGCAAATGAGCAGTTCTTC.

The genes are TRBV13 and TRBJ2-1; no clear D. Germline V CDR1 and CDR2: PRHDT, FYEKMQ (reference sequence). The CDR3 has 15 residues. Trimming took 8 bases from V and 8 from J, leaving 22 bases between them. CDR3: CASGTWDLGKDEQFF. The CDR3 nucleotides are TGTGCCAGCGGCACTTGGGATCTGGGGAAGGATGAGCAGTTCTTC.

As concerns this clonotype: One end of the junction does not line up with germline, which may come from a read error. The V and J genes are TRBV6-1 and TRBJ1-2; weak D call: TRBD1 (5 bases). CDR1 MNHNS and CDR2 SASEGT come from the germline V gene. The CDR3 sequence is 14 residues long. The CDR3 DNA sequence: TGTGCCAGCACTGAAGCCCGAGGGACTATCGGCTACACCTTC. As protein: CASTEARGTIGYTF.

Concerning this clonotype itself: One end of the junction varies from germline; a read error may be responsible. The chain carries TRBV6-6 and TRBJ1-1, with D tentatively TRBD1 (5 bases). Germline V gene lookup returns CDR1 MNHNY and CDR2 SVGAGI (reference sequence). This CDR3 contains 13 residues. The CDR3 loop reads CTSRQSMDTEALF. As DNA, the CDR3 is TGTACCAGCAGGCAGAGCATGGACACTGAAGCTTTATTT.

This clonotype is a singleton in its sample. The gene calls are TRBV11-2 and TRBJ2-7, with D maybe TRBD2 (5 bases). The CDR3 loop spans 12 amino acids. CDR1 and CDR2 (germline): SGHAT, FQNNGV. CDR3: CASGVAGYEQYF. The CDR3 DNA reads TGTGCAAGCGGCGTAGCAGGCTACGAGCAGTACTTC.

In regard to this clonotype: A clone one base away is much larger, so this may be a read error. The rearrangement joins TRBV27 to TRBJ2-1, with 9 bases fitting TRBD1. The ends lost 8 bases at V and 15 bases at J; junction bases unmatched: 11. The CDR3 has 12 residues. Germline V gene data show CDR1 as MNHEY and CDR2 as SMNVEV (reference sequence). The CDR3: CASATRTGDLFF. DNA of the CDR3: TGTGCCAGCGCCACTCGGACAGGGGACCTGTTCTTC.

As to this clonotype: Given a much more abundant clone one base away, this may be a read error. The rearrangement links TRBV21-1 to TRBJ1-1; TRBD1, the D gene given by the table, was not confirmed from the DNA. TRBV21-1 is a listed pseudogene. The CDR3 covers 17 residues. CDR3 sequence reads: CAGSKDKEPGFWTEAFF. CDR3 DNA sequence: TGTGCCGGCAGCAAAGACAAAGAGCCGGGATTTTGGACTGAAGCTTTCTTT.

As to this clonotype: One base away lies a much larger clone, so this may be a sequencing read error. V and J are TRBV5-4 and TRBJ1-1, with D possibly being TRBD1 (5 bases). CDR3 length: 14 residues. Germline V gene data show CDR1 as SGHNT and CDR2 as YYREEE (reference sequence). The CDR3, as DNA: TGTGTCAGCAGCGGAGGGGACGGGAACACTGAAGCTTTCTTT. Protein: CVSSGGDGNTEAFF.

In the case of this clonotype: Without the conserved terminal phenylalanine or tryptophan, this CDR3 likely stems from a read error. This chain links TRBV6-6 with TRBJ2-3, with a tentative D call TRBD2 (7 bases). The CDR3 is made up of 16 amino acids. The germline V gene has CDR1 MNHNY and CDR2 SVGAGI (reference sequence). The CDR3 DNA sequence: TGTGCCGGCAGTTGGGGGCCGGCAGGGAGGGGAGATACGCAGTATTTA. Its translation: CAGSWGPAGRGDTQYL.

The rearrangement links TRBV6-1 to TRBJ2-3, with TRBD1 matching over 7 bases. Losses at the gene ends were 9 bases for V and 3 bases for J; bases not matched to a gene: 12. Germline loops: CDR1 MNHNS, CDR2 SASEGT. The CDR3 runs to 15 residues. The CDR3 sequence: CASSNRTGRTDTQYF. The CDR3 region has the DNA TGTGCCAGTAGTAACCGGACAGGCCGTACAGATACGCAGTATTTT.

On this clonotype: A read error is possible here, since a much larger clone lies one base away. This CDR3 fails to terminate in the conserved phenylalanine or tryptophan, so it likely reflects a read error. The V gene is TRBV7-8, the J gene TRBJ1-2; D uncertain. Germline lookup yields CDR1 SGHVS and CDR2 FQNEAQ. V lost 1 base and J 8 bases, leaving 11 bases between the germline ends. The length of the CDR3 is 13 residues. The CDR3 DNA reads as TGTGCCAGCAGCTTAGTCGATGGGTCCGGCTACACCCTC. Residues: CASSLVDGSGYTL.

As regards this clonotype: The junction departs from the called germline gene at one end, perhaps through a read error. This chain joins TRBV12-3 or TRBV12-4 and TRBJ2-1; D gene uncertain. The CDR3 contains 13 residues. The CDR3 DNA is TGTGTCAGCAGTTTGGAAGGTTACAATGAGCAGTTCTTC. Residues: CVSSLEGYNEQFF.

This clonotype has just a few counts. A read error is possible here, since a much larger clone lies one base away. This rearrangement joins TRBV7-9 to TRBJ1-1, with D uncertain. Germline assignment: CDR1 SEHNR and CDR2 FQNEAQ (reference sequence). The V and J ends lost 4 bases and 5 bases respectively, with 14 bases between them. The CDR3 runs 14 residues. This CDR3 is CASSSPRGGTEAFF. DNA for the CDR3: TGTGCCAGCAGCTCGCCGCGAGGCGGGACTGAAGCTTTCTTT. The whole variable domain, remainder taken from reference TRBV7-9 and TRBJ1-1, is DTGVSQNPRHKITKRGQNVTFRCDPISEHNRLYWYRQTLGQGPEFLTYFQNEAQLEKSRLLSDRFSAERPKGSFSTLEIQRTEQGDSAMYLCASSSPRGGTEAFFGQGTRLTVV.

By share, this clonotype ranks as medium-sized. CDR3 bases: TGCGCCAGCAGCCAAGGACAAGGCGGGGAGCTGTTTTTT. Translation gives CASSQGQGGELFF. V gene TRBV4-1 combines with J gene TRBJ2-2; no definite D call. Trimming stripped 1 base from V and 7 bases from J, with 7 bases between. In germline, CDR1 is MGHRA, CDR2 YSYEKL. CDR3 length equals 13 residues.

Concerning this clonotype itself: Sequence at one end of the junction differs from germline and may be a read error. V is TRBV19 and J is TRBJ2-3, with a possible D match to TRBD2 (5 bases). The CDR3 length is 12 residues. Germline-derived CDR1 and CDR2 are LNHDA and SQIVND (reference sequence). The DNA of the CDR3 is TGTGCCAGTCGAGGGAGTACAGATATGCAGTATTTT. It yields the protein CASRGSTDMQYF.

On this clonotype: No conserved phenylalanine or tryptophan is present at the end of the CDR3, so a read error is the likely explanation. J is TRBJ2-1 and V is TRBV6-1; 9 bases are shared with TRBD2. CDR1 MNHNS and CDR2 SASEGT come from the germline V gene. V lost 6 bases and J lost 7; bases outside the gene matches: 4. There are 13 residues in the CDR3. The CDR3 bases are TGTGCCAGCAGGCCAGCGGGAGGAAATGAGCAGTTCTTA. Translating gives CASRPAGGNEQFL.

This clonotype has only a few counts. Since a much larger clone is just one base distant, this may be a read error. Lacking the conserved final phenylalanine or tryptophan, this CDR3 likely reflects a read error. The chain links TRBV28 to TRBJ2-5; TRBD2 aligns across 11 bases. In germline, CDR1 is MDHEN, CDR2 SYDVKM. V trimming: 5 bases; J trimming: 3 bases; junction bases outside the gene matches: 5. The CDR3 is made up of 15 amino acids. CDR3 nucleotide sequence: TGTGCCAGCAGTCAACAGGGACTAGCGGAAGAGACCCAGTACTTA. It translates to CASSQQGLAEETQYL.

Turning to this clonotype: No conserved phenylalanine or tryptophan ends this CDR3, so it is likely a read error. The rearrangement joins TRBV7-9 to TRBJ2-3; D unresolved. CDR1 and CDR2 from the germline V gene are SEHNR and FQNEAQ (reference sequence). The CDR3 covers 11 residues. Trimming took 5 bases from V and 5 from J, leaving 5 bases between them. This CDR3 reads CASSPQDTQYL. In DNA form, the CDR3 reads TGTGCCAGCAGCCCACAAGATACGCAGTATTTG.

On this clonotype: The junction departs from germline at one end; a sequencing error may be responsible. The chain combines TRBV6-5 with TRBJ2-3; either TRBD1 or TRBD2 may fit D (5 bases each). The germline CDR1 and CDR2 sequences are MNHEY and SVGAGI. The CDR3 is made up of 15 amino acids. This CDR3 is CASIPPRGYTGTQYF. Written as DNA, the CDR3 is TGTGCCAGCATCCCCCCGAGGGGTTACACAGGTACGCAGTATTTT.

On this clonotype: The junction departs from germline at one end; a sequencing error may be responsible. V is TRBV6-4 and J is TRBJ2-1, with D possibly being TRBD1 (5 bases). The CDR3 is 13 amino acids. CDR1 is MRHNA, CDR2 SNTAGT, per germline. The CDR3 DNA is TGTGCCAGTAGTGACTCGGACAACAAAGAGCAGTTCTTC. This encodes CASSDSDNKEQFF.

The rearrangement links TRBV10-1 to TRBJ2-3; weak D call: TRBD2 (6 bases). V shed 11 bases and J shed 6 bases, with 18 bases lying between them. CDR1 is WNHNN, CDR2 SYGVQD, per germline (reference sequence). The CDR3 is made up of 13 amino acids. The CDR3 DNA reads as TGCGCCGTGTTACGGGAGAAAATTGATACGCAGTATTTT. Residues: CAVLREKIDTQYF.

Details on this clonotype: A junction boundary mismatches the germline segment, possibly from a read error. The chain carries TRBV11-2 and TRBJ2-7; tentative D call: TRBD2 (5 bases). The CDR3 loop spans 15 amino acids. Germline lookup yields CDR1 SGHAT and CDR2 FQNNGV. CDR3 residues: CASSLGWTQPYEQYF. The CDR3 nucleotides read TGTGCAAGCAGCCTCGGGTGGACTCAACCCTACGAGCAGTACTTC.

About this clonotype: A read error is possible here, since a much larger clone lies one base away. This sequence joins TRBV7-9 and TRBJ2-1, with TRBD2 identical over 11 bases. CDR3 length: 15 residues. From germline, CDR1 is SEHNR and CDR2 FQNEAQ (reference sequence). The CDR3 DNA is TGTGCCAGCACCTCTAGCGGGAGGTTCCACAATGAGCAGCTCTTC. It encodes CASTSSGRFHNEQLF.

To note about this clonotype: A read error is possible here, since a much larger clone lies one base away. V usage is TRBV6-1 and J usage is TRBJ2-1, with 13 bases identical to TRBD2. Per the germline V gene, CDR1 is MNHNS and CDR2 is SASEGT. CDR3 length: 16 residues. The CDR3, as DNA: TGTGCCGGCAGCGCTAATCCCGGGACTAGCGGGGATGTGCAGTTCTTC. This gives the protein CAGSANPGTSGDVQFF.

There are many counts of this clonotype. The chain couples TRBV7-8 to TRBJ2-7; D is unresolved. The CDR3 is 15 amino acids. Germline V gives CDR1 SGHVS, CDR2 FQNEAQ. The germline V and J ends were trimmed by 5 bases and 4 bases, with 18 bases remaining between them. CDR3 loop: CASSLTDGLSYEQYF. In nucleotides, the CDR3 is TGTGCCAGCAGCCTGACTGATGGGCTTTCATACGAGCAGTACTTC.

This chain uses TRBV6-5 with TRBJ1-1; D might be TRBD1 (5 bases). The CDR3 is 13 amino acids. The V gene lost 5 bases and the J gene lost 10 bases, with 17 bases spanning the gap. Germline loops: CDR1 MNHEY, CDR2 SVGAGI. The CDR3 protein is CASSTLQGNGAFF. The CDR3 bases are TGTGCCAGCAGTACCCTCCAGGGAAATGGAGCTTTCTTT.

This chain links TRBV7-3 with TRBJ2-7, with 12 bases identical to TRBD1. With 2 bases clipped from V and 2 bases from J, the junction kept 4 bases outside the gene matches. CDR1 SGHTA and CDR2 FQGTGA come from the germline V gene. The CDR3 spans 16 residues. This CDR3 is CASSLVGTGGAYEQYF. The CDR3 DNA reads TGTGCCAGCAGCTTAGTGGGGACAGGGGGCGCCTACGAGCAGTACTTC.

With regard to this clonotype: As the CDR3 is not closed by the conserved phenylalanine or tryptophan, this likely results from a read error. The CDR3: CASSETPKGQFL. CDR3 DNA sequence: TGTGCCAGCAGTGAAACTCCCAAGGGGCAGTTCCTC. V usage is TRBV6-1 and J usage is TRBJ2-1; the D is unclear. The CDR3 totals 12 residues. Per germline, CDR1 MNHNS and CDR2 SASEGT. V lost 2 bases and J 12 bases, leaving 11 bases between the germline ends.

In regard to this clonotype: The junction and the germline gene differ at one end; a read error may be behind it. The V and J genes are TRBV11-3 and TRBJ2-1; TRBD2 matches 9 bases. The CDR3 is made up of 16 amino acids. CDR1 and CDR2 from the germline V gene are SGHNT and YENEEA. CDR3 in amino acids: CASSLSGTSRRGEQFF. CDR3 in DNA: TGTGCTAGCAGCTTATCAGGGACTAGCAGGAGAGGTGAGCAGTTCTTT.

This rearrangement joins TRBV9 to TRBJ2-5; 8 positions match TRBD2. CDR1 is SGDLS, CDR2 YYNGEE, per germline. V shed 4 bases, J shed 4 bases, and the junction held 15 bases outside the gene matches. This CDR3 has 17 residues. CDR3 nucleotide sequence: TGTGCCAGCAGCCGTACTGTCGGGAGGGCCTGGGGAGAGACCCAGTACTTC. This encodes CASSRTVGRAWGETQYF.